A single sample is the source of the 3 T cell receptor beta chains below, sequenced in a study of blood T cell repertoires in COVID-19 (dated by TCRdb to the early 2020s). The method behind the library was the immunoSEQ multiplex PCR assay. In TCRdb, the immuneACCESS table is reduced to in-frame sequences with V and J assigned. These tables do not hold every clone; where another copy was compared, an unresolved V gene accounts for under half, and the others remain unexplained. The sample table holds approximately 240,000 clones, of which 75% to 85% were seen once. The ten largest make up 1.3% of the sample. Sequencing was carried out using peripheral blood. The receptors come from a young woman with COVID-19, enrolled during active disease.

In nucleotides, the CDR3 is TGTGCCAGCAGCTTAGGCCCCTACGGGTATCTGAGCACTGAAGCTTTCTTT. Protein product: CASSLGPYGYLSTEAFF. The V and J genes are TRBV7-9 and TRBJ1-1; no firm D call. Germline V gene lookup returns CDR1 SEHNR and CDR2 FQNEAQ (reference sequence). CDR3 length: 17 residues. V lost 1 base, J lost 4 bases, and 19 bases lay in between.

V usage is TRBV6-1 and J usage is TRBJ2-3; TRBD2 matches at 7 bases. The CDR3 length is 15 residues. Germline CDR1 reads MNHNS; CDR2 reads SASEGT. After removal of 2 bases from V and 6 bases from J, the junction contained 8 bases not matched to a gene. The CDR3 reads CASSERWAGEDTQYF. The CDR3, as DNA: TGTGCCAGCAGTGAAAGGTGGGCGGGAGAGGATACGCAGTATTTT.

The chain employs TRBV12-3 or TRBV12-4 and TRBJ1-1; D perhaps matches TRBD1 (6 bases). There are 13 residues in the CDR3. V was trimmed by 9 bases and J by 5 bases, leaving 16 bases between them. CDR3 in amino acids: CARGRGRGTEAFF. The CDR3 DNA reads as TGTGCCAGGGGGCGGGGGCGAGGGACTGAAGCTTTCTTT.